The 10 T cell receptor beta chains reported below all come from one sample, sequenced in a study of identifying expanded T cells in peripheral blood. Libraries were prepared by immunoSEQ multiplex PCR; TCRdb keeps only in-frame clonotypes and omits some of them. The sample yields around 100,000 clones, 88% seen once. Sequencing used blood. The receptors originated from a person aged 18 to 75 in good health.

The V call is TRBV20-1, the J call TRBJ2-7; D remains ambiguous. Trimming shortened V by 6 bases and J by 4 bases, and 10 bases separated the two germline ends. The CDR3 covers 11 residues. The germline CDR1 and CDR2 sequences are DFQATT and SNEGSKA (reference sequence). Written as DNA, the CDR3 is TGCAGTGCGGCCCACGGGTACGAGCAGTACTTC. It specifies CSAAHGYEQYF.

The chain joins TRBV10-3 to TRBJ1-3; D is unresolved. The CDR3 has 13 amino acids. Between the trimmed V and J ends, which lost 11 bases and 0 bases, there was a span of 11 bases. The germline V gene encodes CDR1 ENHRY and CDR2 SYGVKD. CDR3 region: CAVRVSSGNTIYF. CDR3 sequence (DNA): TGTGCCGTGAGGGTTAGCTCTGGAAACACCATATATTTT.

The rearrangement joins TRBV5-4 to TRBJ1-6; D possibly corresponds to TRBD1 (5 bases). V lost 4 bases to trimming and J lost 7 bases, with 12 bases between them. From germline, CDR1 is SGHNT and CDR2 YYREEE (reference sequence). This CDR3 is 14 amino acids long. CDR3 in amino acids: CASSGDSGNSPLHF. CDR3 DNA: TGTGCCAGCAGCGGGGACTCTGGGAATTCACCCCTCCACTTT.

The genes are TRBV18 and TRBJ2-7; 7 bases match TRBD1. CDR1 is KGHSH, CDR2 LQKENI, per germline. This CDR3 spans 12 amino acids. V lost 2 bases and J lost 5; bases outside the gene matches: 0. This CDR3 reads CASSPTGDEQYF. For the CDR3, the DNA is TGTGCCAGCTCACCAACAGGGGACGAGCAGTACTTC.

This clone was seen only once. This chain connects TRBV2 to TRBJ1-2; tentatively, D is TRBD1 (6 bases). CDR1 and CDR2 (germline): SNHLY, FYNNEI. The CDR3 has 14 residues. Trimming removed 9 bases from V and 2 bases from J, with 16 bases in between. The CDR3 sequence is CASSRPDSNYGYTF. For the CDR3, the DNA is TGTGCCAGTTCACGCCCGGACAGCAACTATGGCTACACCTTC.

This clone was recorded once. This chain links TRBV7-3 with TRBJ2-3; weak D call: TRBD1 (5 bases). Germline-derived CDR1 and CDR2 are SGHTA and FQGTGA. This CDR3 comprises 17 residues. V lost 2 bases, J lost 2 bases, and 17 bases lay in between. CDR3 loop: CASSLPRRGEYTDTQYF. CDR3 bases: TGTGCCAGCAGCTTACCCCGAAGGGGCGAGTACACAGATACGCAGTATTTT.

This chain connects TRBV4-1 to TRBJ2-1; the match to TRBD2 covers 13 bases. The germline CDR1 and CDR2 sequences are MGHRA and YSYEKL. CDR3 length: 18 residues. The trim removed 3 bases at V and 8 bases at J, leaving 13 bases unmatched. The DNA of the CDR3 is TGCGCCAGCAGCCACCAGGGGGGGGGCGGACTAGCGGGAGATGAGCAGTTCTTC. Amino acids: CASSHQGGGGLAGDEQFF.

The chain has TRBV20-1 and TRBJ2-1; D may be TRBD1 or TRBD2 (6 bases each). CDR3 length equals 11 residues. Germline V gene lookup returns CDR1 DFQATT and CDR2 SNEGSKA (reference sequence). Deletions cut 8 bases from V and 6 bases from J, with 11 bases between. CDR3 coding DNA: TGCAGTCCTAAGGGGGGCAATGAGCAGTTCTTC. Protein: CSPKGGNEQFF.

This chain uses TRBV30 with TRBJ1-3; D unclear. This CDR3 has 14 amino acids. From germline, CDR1 is GTSNPN and CDR2 SVGIG (reference sequence). With 5 bases removed from V and 0 bases from J, the gap between germline ends came to 11 bases. The CDR3: CAWDLRVSGNTIYF. The CDR3 region has the DNA TGTGCCTGGGACCTTAGGGTCTCTGGAAACACCATATATTTT.

The sample holds a few counts of this clone. V is TRBV7-2 and J is TRBJ2-2; D might be TRBD1 or TRBD2, each matching 6 bases. The CDR3 is 16 residues long. V lost 5 bases and J lost 2, with 15 bases in between. Germline V gives CDR1 SGHTA, CDR2 FQGNSA. CDR3 in amino acids: CASSQEGGGNTGELFF. As DNA, the CDR3 is TGTGCCAGCAGCCAAGAAGGGGGAGGAAACACCGGGGAGCTGTTTTTT.